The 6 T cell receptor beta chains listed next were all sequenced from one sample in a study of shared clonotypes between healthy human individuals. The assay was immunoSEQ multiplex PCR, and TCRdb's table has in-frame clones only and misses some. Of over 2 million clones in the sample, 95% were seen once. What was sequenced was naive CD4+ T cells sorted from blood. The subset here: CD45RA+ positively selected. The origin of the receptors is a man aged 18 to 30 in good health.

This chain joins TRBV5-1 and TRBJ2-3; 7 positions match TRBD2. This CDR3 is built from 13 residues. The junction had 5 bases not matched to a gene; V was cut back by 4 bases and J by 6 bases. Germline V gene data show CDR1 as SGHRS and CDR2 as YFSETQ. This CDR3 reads CASSTKRGDTQYF. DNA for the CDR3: TGCGCCAGCAGCACGAAGCGGGGTGATACGCAGTATTTT.

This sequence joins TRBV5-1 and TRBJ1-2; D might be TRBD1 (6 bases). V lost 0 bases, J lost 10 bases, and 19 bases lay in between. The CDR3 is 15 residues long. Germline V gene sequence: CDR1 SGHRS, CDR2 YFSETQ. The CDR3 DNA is TGCGCCAGCAGCTTGGAACCCGGACAGCTTCCAACCTACACCTTC. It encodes CASSLEPGQLPTYTF.

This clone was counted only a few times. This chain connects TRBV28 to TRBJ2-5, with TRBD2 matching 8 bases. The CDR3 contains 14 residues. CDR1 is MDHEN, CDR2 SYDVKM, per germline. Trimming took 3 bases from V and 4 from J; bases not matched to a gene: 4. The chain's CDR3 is CASSLLSGGETQYF. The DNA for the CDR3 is TGTGCCAGCAGTTTGTTGAGCGGGGGAGAGACCCAGTACTTC. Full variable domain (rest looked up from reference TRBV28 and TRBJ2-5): DVKVTQSSRYLVKRTGEKVFLECVQDMDHENMFWYRQDPGLGLRLIYFSYDVKMKEKGDIPEGYSVSREKKERFSLILESASTNQTSMYLCASSLLSGGETQYFGPGTRLLVL.

As DNA, the CDR3 is TGCGCCAGCAGCTTCGGATCCACACCGGGAGAGACCCAGTACTTC. Amino acid sequence: CASSFGSTPGETQYF. The rearrangement uses TRBV5-1 and TRBJ2-5, with D unclear. The germline CDR1 and CDR2 sequences are SGHRS and YFSETQ. V was pared by 2 bases and J by 4 bases, with 15 bases between. CDR3 length: 15 amino acids.

CDR3 DNA sequence: TGTGCCAGTAGTGTCGTCGGGACAGGGGGAAACAATGAGCAGTTCTTC. Residues: CASSVVGTGGNNEQFF. The J gene is TRBJ2-1, the V gene TRBV19; 11 nucleotides match TRBD1. The V and J ends lost 5 bases and 5 bases, in that order; junction bases with no gene match: 8. Germline assignment: CDR1 LNHDA and CDR2 SQIVND (reference sequence). This CDR3 is 16 amino acids long.

This CDR3 is CASSLEQGNQPQHF. The CDR3 region has the DNA TGTGCCAGCAGCTTAGAACAGGGCAATCAGCCCCAGCATTTT. This chain uses TRBV11-2 with TRBJ1-5; D might be TRBD1 (5 bases). CDR1 is SGHAT, CDR2 FQNNGV, per germline. The CDR3 has 14 amino acids. The ends were cut back, 0 bases at V and 2 bases at J, with 5 bases in the middle.